Below are 13 T cell receptor beta chains sequenced from a single sample in a study of T-cell memory formation after mild COVID-19. TCRdb reprocessed the 5' RACE reads via MiXCR and lists one record per CDR3 protein. Seen here are roughly 350,000 distinct CDR3 sequences, approximately 14% observed once, and the top ten hold about 20%. Source material: PBMCs or a T cell subset sorted from them (not recorded which). These receptors originate from a man in his late teens or twenties who had mild COVID-19 (a few samples of this study predate the infection). Cell type and time point are not known.

A few counts support this clonotype. The genes are TRBV6-2 or TRBV6-3 and TRBJ2-7; the D gene could be TRBD1 or TRBD2 (6 bases each). V was shortened by 5 bases and J by 5 bases, with 19 bases between the two germline ends. The CDR3 covers 15 residues. Germline loops: CDR1 MNHEY, CDR2 SVGEGT. CDR3 region: CASSVDLRGGNEQYF. The CDR3 DNA reads as TGTGCCAGCAGTGTCGACCTCAGGGGCGGGAACGAGCAGTACTTC.

The chain employs TRBV7-2 and TRBJ1-4; D is uncertain. The ends were cut back, 1 base at V and 1 base at J, with 10 bases in the middle. This CDR3 region has 16 residues. Looked up from germline, CDR1 is SGHTA and CDR2 is FQGNSA. CDR3 amino acids: CASSLVRSLTNEKLFF. As DNA, the CDR3 is TGTGCCAGCAGCTTAGTACGTTCCTTAACTAATGAAAAACTGTTTTTT.

Only one count was recorded for this clonotype. The chain uses TRBV6-5 and TRBJ2-4, with D perhaps TRBD2 (6 bases). The V end was cut by 0 bases, the J end by 3 bases, with 12 bases between. The CDR3 runs 16 residues. Germline V gene data show CDR1 as MNHEY and CDR2 as SVGAGI. The CDR3 protein is CASSYSPGVVKNIQYF. Written as DNA, the CDR3 is TGTGCCAGCAGTTACTCCCCGGGGGTCGTCAAAAACATTCAGTACTTC.

This clonotype occurred a few times. CDR3 residues: CASSLRGGGEQYV. The CDR3 coding sequence is TGTGCCAGCAGTCTGCGAGGGGGGGGTGAGCAGTACGTC. This chain uses TRBV5-4 with TRBJ2-7, with D maybe TRBD2 (7 bases). Per germline, CDR1 SGHNT and CDR2 YYREEE (reference sequence). The CDR3 covers 13 residues. V was trimmed by 5 bases and J by 7 bases, leaving 16 bases between them.

In this sample, this clonotype turned up once. The chain carries TRBV7-2 and TRBJ2-2; weak D call: TRBD1 (7 bases). V lost 5 bases and J 6 bases, leaving 13 bases between the germline ends. The germline V gene encodes CDR1 SGHTA and CDR2 FQGNSA. This CDR3 has 14 amino acids. The CDR3 protein is CASSRQGGAGELFF. The CDR3, as DNA: TGTGCCAGCAGCAGGCAGGGGGGAGCCGGGGAGCTGTTTTTT.

This clonotype was recorded a few times. J is TRBJ2-2 and V is TRBV6-5; 9 bases fit TRBD1. The CDR3 runs 13 residues. Germline trimming cut 0 bases from V and 15 bases from J; bases unmatched to any gene: 5. Germline V CDR1 and CDR2: MNHEY, SVGAGI. The CDR3 sequence: CASSYSGTGTVFF. CDR3 in DNA: TGTGCCAGCAGTTACTCGGGGACAGGGACGGTGTTTTTT.

The CDR3 region has the DNA TGTGCCAGCCGGATGGCTAGCGGGGGGTTGAACACCGGGGAGCTGTTTTTT. Encoded protein: CASRMASGGLNTGELFF. The chain links TRBV6-5 to TRBJ2-2; 11 bases line up with TRBD2. Germline V gives CDR1 MNHEY, CDR2 SVGAGI. After removal of 8 bases from V and 1 base from J, the junction contained 9 bases not matched to a gene. CDR3 size: 17 residues.

V gene TRBV20-1 combines with J gene TRBJ2-3, with a weak D call TRBD2 (6 bases). Germline assignment: CDR1 DFQATT and CDR2 SNEGSKA (reference sequence). Between the trimmed V and J ends, which lost 5 bases and 2 bases, there was a span of 11 bases. The CDR3 sequence is 13 residues long. For the CDR3, the DNA is TGCAGTGCTGACGGGGAGGACACAGATACGCAGTATTTT. Residues: CSADGEDTDTQYF.

The chain is built from TRBV29-1 and TRBJ2-2; TRBD1 is a possible D gene (6 bases). CDR1 and CDR2 (germline): SQVTM, ANQGSEA. V was clipped by 5 bases and J by 0 bases, with 10 bases between them. This CDR3 has 14 residues. This chain's CDR3 is CSVSRTANTGELFF. CDR3 bases: TGCAGCGTTTCAAGGACAGCGAACACCGGGGAGCTGTTTTTT.

The rearrangement links TRBV19 to TRBJ1-5; D may be TRBD1 (6 bases). V shed 3 bases and J shed 8 bases, with 14 bases lying between them. CDR1 and CDR2 (germline): LNHDA, SQIVND (reference sequence). This CDR3 is built from 14 residues. This chain's CDR3 is CASSMGTGIEPQHF. Here the CDR3 DNA reads TGTGCCAGTAGTATGGGAACAGGGATTGAGCCCCAGCATTTT. The whole variable domain, remainder taken from reference TRBV19 and TRBJ1-5, is DGGITQSPKYLFRKEGQNVTLSCEQNLNHDAMYWYRQDPGQGLRLIYYSQIVNDFQKGDIAEGYSVSREKKESFPLTVTSAQKNPTAFYLCASSMGTGIEPQHFGDGTRLSIL.

The chain recombines TRBV11-2 with TRBJ2-2; the D gene is possibly TRBD2 (5 bases). Looked up from germline, CDR1 is SGHAT and CDR2 is FQNNGV. V was clipped by 5 bases and J by 6 bases, with 13 bases between them. This CDR3 region has 14 residues. CDR3: CASSPSDGAGELFF. In DNA form, the CDR3 reads TGTGCCAGCAGCCCATCGGACGGGGCCGGGGAGCTGTTTTTT. Using reference TRBV11-2 and TRBJ2-2 for the parts outside the CDR3, the full variable domain is EAGVAQSPRYKIIEKRQSVAFWCNPISGHATLYWYQQILGQGPKLLIQFQNNGVVDDSQLPKDRFSAERLKGVDSTLKIQPAKLEDSAVYLCASSPSDGAGELFFGEGSRLTVL.

The rearrangement links TRBV11-2 to TRBJ2-7; D is perhaps TRBD1 or TRBD2 (5 bases each). The V and J ends lost 6 bases and 5 bases respectively, with 11 bases between them. This CDR3 is 12 amino acids long. Germline CDR1 SGHAT, CDR2 FQNNGV. The CDR3 is CASRRVGDEQYF. CDR3 nucleotide sequence: TGTGCCAGCAGGCGAGTGGGGGACGAGCAGTACTTC.

There are a few counts of this clonotype. The chain employs TRBV12-3 or TRBV12-4 and TRBJ1-2, with D possibly TRBD1 on 6 matching bases. CDR3 length equals 12 residues. V was cut by 5 bases and J by 8 bases, with 12 bases left in between. CDR3 region: CASSEDSWGYTF. The CDR3 coding sequence is TGTGCCAGCAGTGAGGACAGCTGGGGCTACACCTTC.